This T cell receptor (beta chain) appears in the sequencing data of a study of blood T cell repertoires in COVID-19. Methods used by the authors: Estimated nucleated cell counts came from reference gene primer amplification. The method was immunoSEQ multiplex PCR; TCRdb's version includes in-frame clones alone and lacks a portion of them. Clone size and the V and J calls come from that table; the DNA yielded D and trimming. The sample yields about 270,000 clones, roughly 91% seen once. From germline, CDR1 is MDHEN and CDR2 SYDVKM. CDR3 length equals 15 residues. With 2 bases clipped from V and 6 bases from J, the junction kept 6 bases outside the gene matches.

The V gene is TRBV28, the J gene TRBJ2-3; 9 nucleotides line up with TRBD2. The TCR sequence derives from a woman in her forties with acute COVID-19. The sequencing input was PBMCs or T cells enriched from blood (not recorded which). The CDR3 bases are TGTGCCAGCAGTTTAGGGCTAGCGGGGACCGATACGCAGTATTTT. It yields the protein CASSLGLAGTDTQYF.